Below are 2 T cell receptor beta chains sequenced from a single sample in a study of shared clonotypes between healthy human individuals. Here immunoSEQ multiplex PCR was the method, and the copy in TCRdb shows in-frame clones only, minus some. The table lists a few hundred thousand clones, over 60% of them singletons. Sequences were obtained from PBMCs. The receptors were sampled from a woman between 40 and 55 years old in good health. Some clones in this sample may be carry-over from other donors' samples.

This CDR3 reads CASSQDLVSPEAYGYTF. CDR3 nucleotide sequence: TGCGCCAGCAGCCAAGATTTAGTCTCCCCGGAGGCCTATGGCTACACCTTC. The chain is built from TRBV4-1 and TRBJ1-2; D is unresolved. V lost 0 bases, J lost 4 bases, and 18 bases lay in between. CDR1 and CDR2 from the germline V gene are MGHRA and YSYEKL. The CDR3 runs 17 residues.

This chain uses TRBV28 with TRBJ2-7, with 10 bases identical to TRBD2. This CDR3 has 14 amino acids. Germline CDR1 MDHEN, CDR2 SYDVKM. V shed 8 bases, J shed 4 bases, and the junction held 8 bases outside the gene matches. CDR3 loop: CASGLSGRTYEQYF. The CDR3 DNA reads TGTGCCAGCGGCCTTAGCGGGAGGACGTACGAGCAGTACTTC.